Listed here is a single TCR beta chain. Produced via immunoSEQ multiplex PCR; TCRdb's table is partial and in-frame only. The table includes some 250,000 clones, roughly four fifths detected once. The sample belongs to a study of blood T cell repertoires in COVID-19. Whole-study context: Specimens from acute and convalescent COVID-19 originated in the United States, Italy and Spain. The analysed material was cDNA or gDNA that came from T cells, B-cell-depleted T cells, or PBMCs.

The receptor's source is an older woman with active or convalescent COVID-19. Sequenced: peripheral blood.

The CDR3 sequence is CASSPAWGLETQYF. The CDR3 region has the DNA TGTGCCAGCAGCCCTGCCTGGGGGCTAGAGACCCAGTACTTC. J is TRBJ2-5 and V is TRBV3-1 (or the pseudogene TRBV3-2); possible D gene TRBD1, 6 bases. Germline loops: CDR1 LGHDT, CDR2 YNNKEL (reference sequence). This CDR3 is 14 amino acids long. Trimming left V 4 bases short and J 4 bases short, with 13 bases between.